These 24 T cell receptor beta chains were all obtained from the same sample, sequenced in a study of vaccination and CD4 T cells after COVID-19. Treatment noted: roughly ten-day PBMC culture with coronavirus spike peptide pools or control peptides (ViraFEST assay). For these receptors, no antigen is known. Sequencing of DNA taken from cultured CD4+ T cells relied on the Oncomine TCR Beta short-read assay. TCRdb re-called the PCR reads through MiXCR, storing one row per CDR3 protein. This table has 20,000 or so distinct CDR3 sequences, 55% to 60% appearing once. This sample comprised CD4+ T cells from blood, cultured in vitro, obtained after SARS-CoV-2 vaccination. These receptors came from a human donor who had recovered from COVID-19.

The chain recombines TRBV5-4 with TRBJ2-5; D is perhaps TRBD1 (8 bases). Trimming cost V 2 bases and J 4 bases, with 15 bases left between them. The CDR3 length is 15 residues. Germline lookup yields CDR1 SGHNT and CDR2 YYREEE (reference sequence). The CDR3 here is CASSFDRGGGETQYF. CDR3 coding DNA: TGTGCCAGCAGCTTCGACAGGGGAGGGGGAGAGACCCAGTACTTC.

This rearrangement joins TRBV15 to TRBJ1-2, with 11 positions matching TRBD1. The length of the CDR3 is 15 residues. The junction had 9 bases not matched to a gene; V was cut back by 5 bases and J by 7 bases. Germline loops: CDR1 LNHNV, CDR2 YYDKDF (reference sequence). The CDR3 bases are TGTGCCACCAGCCCCCGGACAGGGGGCTCGTCTGGCTACACCTTC. Its protein product is CATSPRTGGSSGYTF. The full variable domain, in which reference TRBV15 and TRBJ1-2 provide the parts outside the CDR3, is DAMVIQNPRYQVTQFGKPVTLSCSQTLNHNVMYWYQQKSSQAPKLLFHYYDKDFNNEADTPDNFQSRRPNTSFCFLDIRSPGLGDTAMYLCATSPRTGGSSGYTFGSGTRLTVV.

The chain links TRBV5-1 to TRBJ1-5; weak D call: TRBD1 (6 bases). Germline V lookup: CDR1 SGHRS, CDR2 YFSETQ. The CDR3 is made up of 13 amino acids. The V gene lost 4 bases and the J gene lost 10 bases, with 15 bases spanning the gap. Here the CDR3 reads CASSAVTGIPQHF. As DNA, the CDR3 is TGCGCCAGCAGCGCTGTAACAGGGATTCCCCAGCATTTT.

The chain uses TRBV11-2 and TRBJ1-1; D not certain. Per the germline V gene, CDR1 is SGHAT and CDR2 is FQNNGV. Between the trimmed V and J ends, which lost 5 bases and 0 bases, there was a span of 10 bases. This CDR3 comprises 14 residues. CDR3 region: CASSKTAMNTEAFF. The CDR3 DNA is TGTGCCAGCAGCAAGACTGCGATGAACACTGAAGCTTTCTTT.

This clonotype is categorized as medium-sized (0.01 to 0.1%). The V and J genes are TRBV20-1 and TRBJ1-2; possible D gene TRBD1, 5 bases. There are 11 residues in the CDR3. Germline-derived CDR1 and CDR2 are DFQATT and SNEGSKA (reference sequence). V lost 3 bases and J 8 bases, leaving 10 bases between the germline ends. In DNA form, the CDR3 reads TGCAGTGCTAGTATGGGGGTAGGCTACACCTTC. Translation gives CSASMGVGYTF.

This clonotype came up a few times. Here the CDR3 reads CASSIGEKAFF. The CDR3 bases are TGTGCCAGTAGTATTGGGGAGAAAGCTTTCTTT. The rearrangement links TRBV19 to TRBJ1-1; no clear D gene. The length of the CDR3 is 11 residues. Trimming stripped 3 bases from V and 9 bases from J, with 8 bases between. Per germline, CDR1 LNHDA and CDR2 SQIVND (reference sequence).

This clonotype was seen just once. The V call is TRBV6-5, the J call TRBJ1-1, with 7 positions matching TRBD1. The J segment lost 2 bases and the V segment lost 2 bases, leaving 5 bases of the junction unmatched. CDR3 length equals 15 residues. Germline values: CDR1 MNHEY, CDR2 SVGAGI. In DNA form, the CDR3 reads TGTGCCAGCAGTTACGGAAACAGGGGAAACACTGAAGCTTTCTTT. Its translation: CASSYGNRGNTEAFF.

This clonotype was recorded once. The rearrangement links TRBV11-2 to TRBJ1-1; a weak D match, TRBD1 (5 bases). Germline V CDR1 and CDR2: SGHAT, FQNNGV. CDR3 length equals 16 residues. V was pared by 4 bases and J by 1 base, with 16 bases between. For the CDR3, the DNA is TGTGCCAGCAGCTCCCCCTCGGGGGGTCGGAACACTGAAGCTTTCTTT. Amino acids: CASSSPSGGRNTEAFF. The full variable domain, with the rest looked up from reference TRBV11-2 and TRBJ1-1, is EAGVAQSPRYKIIEKRQSVAFWCNPISGHATLYWYQQILGQGPKLLIQFQNNGVVDDSQLPKDRFSAERLKGVDSTLKIQPAKLEDSAVYLCASSSPSGGRNTEAFFGQGTRLTVV.

CDR3 DNA: TGTGCCAGCAAAGGACTAGCGGGAGATGTAGATACGCAGTATTTT. Protein: CASKGLAGDVDTQYF. The chain is built from TRBV12-3 or TRBV12-4 and TRBJ2-3; TRBD2 aligns across 13 bases. Trimming took 7 bases from V and 5 from J; bases not matched to a gene: 6. The CDR3 is 15 amino acids.

V is TRBV11-2 and J is TRBJ2-2, with D tentatively TRBD2 (6 bases). The V end was cut by 4 bases, the J end by 1 base, with 10 bases between. Per germline, CDR1 SGHAT and CDR2 FQNNGV. The CDR3 runs 15 residues. CDR3 nucleotide sequence: TGTGCCAGCAGCTCCTCCGGGGGGAACACCGGGGAGCTGTTTTTT. Its translation is CASSSSGGNTGELFF.

In regard to this clonotype: No DNA is shown, since the ends of the CDR3 on it are uncertain; the CDR3 is the one TCRdb lists. The V gene is TRBV7-5, the J gene TRBJ2-7; no check of the table's D call, TRBD1, against the DNA was made. TRBV7-5 is an annotated pseudogene. The CDR3 is 17 amino acids long, termini counted. CDR3 sequence: CISVPEAPGQGGYEQYF.

The chain couples TRBV7-9 to TRBJ2-2; D is uncertain. Germline CDR1 and CDR2: SEHNR and FQNEAQ (reference sequence). V lost 2 bases to trimming and J lost 6 bases, with 4 bases between them. The CDR3 consists of 12 residues. The CDR3 bases are TGTGCCAGCAGCTTATCGTCCGGGGAGCTGTTTTTT. Encoded protein: CASSLSSGELFF.

The chain recombines TRBV20-1 with TRBJ2-7, with TRBD1 matching 8 bases. Germline V lookup: CDR1 DFQATT, CDR2 SNEGSKA (reference sequence). The CDR3 is 14 amino acids. J lost 4 bases, V lost 0 bases, and 5 bases had no gene match. CDR3 residues: CSARDRGRSYEQYF. The CDR3 region has the DNA TGCAGTGCTAGAGACAGGGGGCGGTCGTACGAGCAGTACTTC.

The V and J genes are TRBV6-2 or TRBV6-3 and TRBJ1-2; a weak D match, TRBD1 (6 bases). CDR1 and CDR2 from the germline V gene are MNHEY and SVGEGT. CDR3 size: 13 residues. V lost 8 bases to trimming and J lost 4 bases, with 14 bases between them. The CDR3 DNA follows: TGTGCCAGCGCCACCGGGACAAGCTATGGCTACACCTTC. The encoded protein is CASATGTSYGYTF.

The chain uses TRBV11-2 and TRBJ2-3, with 11 bases aligning to TRBD1. V gave up 4 bases and J gave up 5 bases; unmatched junction bases: 11. The germline V gene has CDR1 SGHAT and CDR2 FQNNGV. There are 17 residues in the CDR3. CDR3 residues: CASSSLRDRGRGDTQYF. The CDR3 DNA reads as TGTGCCAGCAGCTCTCTTAGGGACAGGGGGAGGGGAGATACGCAGTATTTT.

This chain connects TRBV11-1 to TRBJ1-4; the match to TRBD1 covers 9 bases. Germline loops: CDR1 SGHAT, CDR2 FQDESV (reference sequence). V was pared by 5 bases and J by 5 bases, with 3 bases of the junction left unmatched. This CDR3 has 14 residues. CDR3 nucleotide sequence: TGTGCCAGCAGCAAAGGGACAGGGAATGAAAAACTGTTTTTT. Protein: CASSKGTGNEKLFF.

This clonotype was counted between two and nine times. The chain couples TRBV7-9 to TRBJ1-1; D may be TRBD1 (5 bases). Trimming shortened V by 5 bases and J by 7 bases, and 26 bases separated the two germline ends. Germline V gene lookup returns CDR1 SEHNR and CDR2 FQNEAQ (reference sequence). This CDR3 is built from 17 residues. CDR3 nucleotides: TGTGCCAGCAGCGACCAATGGGGGGGTGGGGTACAGAATGAAGCTTTCTTT. Its protein is CASSDQWGGGVQNEAFF.

In this sample, this clonotype turned up a few times. The chain uses TRBV20-1 and TRBJ2-3; perhaps TRBD1 as D (5 bases). The CDR3 length is 16 residues. The V gene lost 2 bases and the J gene lost 4 bases, with 19 bases spanning the gap. Germline V gene lookup returns CDR1 DFQATT and CDR2 SNEGSKA (reference sequence). The CDR3: CSARKQDSALADTQYF. The CDR3 DNA reads as TGCAGTGCTAGAAAACAAGACAGCGCACTCGCAGATACGCAGTATTTT.

V usage is TRBV4-2 and J usage is TRBJ2-7, with 8 positions matching TRBD1. V trimming: 1 base; J trimming: 2 bases; junction bases outside the gene matches: 10. This CDR3 comprises 17 residues. The germline gives CDR1 LGHNA, CDR2 YNFKEQ. The CDR3 sequence: CASSQGFEGQGTYEQYF. The CDR3 DNA reads as TGTGCCAGCAGCCAAGGGTTCGAAGGACAGGGCACCTACGAGCAGTACTTC.

The chain carries TRBV5-1 and TRBJ1-1; TRBD1 matches at 7 bases. Germline CDR1 is SGHRS and CDR2 is YFSETQ. The V segment lost 4 bases and the J segment 5 bases; nucleotides outside the gene matches: 5. The CDR3 covers 13 residues. The CDR3 nucleotides read TGCGCCAGCAGCCTAACAGGGGAGACTGAAGCTTTCTTT. Translation gives CASSLTGETEAFF.

This chain joins TRBV24-1 and TRBJ2-5; D may be TRBD1 or TRBD2 (6 bases each). The germline V gene encodes CDR1 KGHDR and CDR2 SFDVKD. V was shortened by 2 bases and J by 3 bases, with 24 bases between the two germline ends. The CDR3 length is 19 residues. CDR3: CATSDSREGGRYQEETQYF. The CDR3 region has the DNA TGTGCCACCAGTGATTCTCGGGAAGGGGGGAGGTACCAGGAAGAGACCCAGTACTTC.

This chain links TRBV29-1 with TRBJ1-2; the D gene is possibly TRBD1 (6 bases). V was shortened by 4 bases and J by 8 bases, with 17 bases between the two germline ends. This CDR3 has 13 amino acids. CDR1 SQVTM and CDR2 ANQGSEA come from the germline V gene. This CDR3 is CSVGTGLAEGYTF. In DNA, the CDR3 is TGCAGCGTTGGCACAGGGTTAGCTGAGGGCTACACCTTC.

The chain couples TRBV5-1 to TRBJ1-2; D possibly corresponds to TRBD1 (6 bases). Trimming pared 7 bases from V and 7 bases from J, leaving 20 bases between. The germline V gene encodes CDR1 SGHRS and CDR2 YFSETQ. The CDR3 length is 14 residues. CDR3 coding DNA: TGCGCCAGCCACGAAAACACAGGGTCAGGTGGCTACACCTTC. Translated, it gives CASHENTGSGGYTF.

This clonotype was seen a handful of times. The chain recombines TRBV6-2 or TRBV6-3 with TRBJ1-2; perhaps TRBD1 as D (5 bases). The CDR3 is 14 amino acids. The ends were cut back, 5 bases at V and 7 bases at J, with 17 bases in the middle. Germline CDR1 reads MNHEY; CDR2 reads SVGEGT. The CDR3 loop reads CASSPIGTRSGYTF. The CDR3 region has the DNA TGTGCCAGCAGTCCTATAGGGACTAGGAGTGGCTACACCTTC.